The 9 T cell receptor beta chains listed next were all sequenced from one sample in a study of neurological immune-mediated disorders. As to time point: longitudinal time-point 3. TCRdb reprocessed the 5' RACE reads via MiXCR and lists one record per CDR3 protein. The data hold more than 75,000 distinct CDR3 sequences, with approximately 4.3% observed a single time. The specimen sequenced was PBMCs. The origin of the receptors is a woman aged 55-70 years with multiple sclerosis.

The V and J genes are TRBV29-1 and TRBJ2-1; no firm D call. The V end lost 0 bases, the J end lost 13 bases, and 19 bases lay between the germline ends. Germline-derived CDR1 and CDR2 are SQVTM and ANQGSEA. The CDR3 covers 14 residues. The CDR3 nucleotides read TGCAGCGTTGAAGATGGGCGTAACCAAGAGACCCAGTTCTTC. This gives the protein CSVEDGRNQETQFF.

Many counts were recorded for this clonotype. The V call is TRBV5-1, the J call TRBJ1-2; TRBD1 might be the D (5 bases). Trimming stripped 4 bases from V and 0 bases from J, with 16 bases between. The germline V gene encodes CDR1 SGHRS and CDR2 YFSETQ. This CDR3 is built from 16 residues. CDR3 protein: CASSLDGASANYGYTF. The CDR3, as DNA: TGCGCCAGCAGCCTAGATGGGGCCTCAGCTAACTATGGCTACACCTTC. Based on the CDR3 plus reference TRBV5-1 and TRBJ1-2, the full variable domain is KAGVTQTPRYLIKTRGQQVTLSCSPISGHRSVSWYQQTPGQGLQFLFEYFSETQRNKGNFPGRFSGRQFSNSRSEMNVSTLELGDSALYLCASSLDGASANYGYTFGSGTRLTVV.

In its sample, this clonotype was seen many times. The rearrangement joins TRBV5-1 to TRBJ2-3; 11 nucleotides agree with TRBD2. The V and J ends lost 4 bases and 4 bases, in that order; junction bases with no gene match: 5. The germline gives CDR1 SGHRS, CDR2 YFSETQ. The CDR3 loop spans 15 amino acids. For the CDR3, the DNA is TGCGCCAGCAGCCCTCTAGCGGGGGGCCCAGATACGCAGTATTTT. This codes for CASSPLAGGPDTQYF.

This clonotype has a count of ten or more. CDR3 sequence: CASSLQGMNTEAFF. CDR3 DNA sequence: TGCGCCAGCAGCTTGCAGGGCATGAACACTGAAGCTTTCTTT. The gene calls are TRBV5-1 and TRBJ1-1; D possibly corresponds to TRBD1 (5 bases). In germline, CDR1 is SGHRS, CDR2 YFSETQ. Trimming removed 1 base from V and 0 bases from J, with 7 bases in between. The CDR3 has 14 residues.

The chain is built from TRBV10-3 and TRBJ1-4; D not resolved. V was pared by 7 bases and J by 5 bases, with 11 bases between. The CDR3 loop spans 13 amino acids. From germline, CDR1 is ENHRY and CDR2 SYGVKD. The CDR3: CAINATPNEKLFF. As DNA, the CDR3 is TGTGCCATCAATGCGACACCCAATGAAAAACTGTTTTTT.

This clonotype came up many times. V and J are TRBV30 and TRBJ1-5, with D tentatively TRBD1 (5 bases). Trimming took 4 bases from V and 2 from J, leaving 15 bases between them. The CDR3 is 15 amino acids. Germline-derived CDR1 and CDR2 are GTSNPN and SVGIG (reference sequence). The CDR3 nucleotides are TGTGCCTGGACGTCGGGGGGATTAGGCAATCAGCCCCAGCATTTT. Translating it yields CAWTSGGLGNQPQHF.

This clonotype was seen repeatedly, ten times or more. This chain joins TRBV18 and TRBJ1-3, with D possibly TRBD1 on 5 matching bases. This CDR3 has 15 amino acids. Trimming shortened V by 3 bases and J by 7 bases, and 16 bases separated the two germline ends. The germline V gene has CDR1 KGHSH and CDR2 LQKENI. Here the CDR3 reads CASSPRIVRGNTIYF. The CDR3 DNA reads TGTGCCAGCTCACCGAGAATCGTACGGGGGAACACCATATATTTT.

The table lists this clonotype with many counts. This chain uses TRBV3-1 with TRBJ2-3, with D possibly matching TRBD2 (7 bases). This CDR3 contains 16 residues. The V gene's germline CDR1 is LGHDT and CDR2 YNNKEL (reference sequence). Trimming left V 0 bases short and J 4 bases short, with 14 bases between. CDR3 amino acids: CASSQDGRGGPDTQYF. In DNA, the CDR3 is TGTGCCAGCAGCCAAGATGGTAGGGGGGGGCCAGATACGCAGTATTTT.

At least ten counts were recorded for this clonotype. The chain is built from TRBV6-5 and TRBJ1-6; D is uncertain. The V end was cut by 2 bases, the J end by 14 bases, with 16 bases between. This CDR3 is built from 14 residues. The germline V gene has CDR1 MNHEY and CDR2 SVGAGI. The CDR3 is CASSYQPLGSSLHF. The CDR3 DNA reads TGTGCCAGCAGTTACCAACCTCTGGGGTCGTCCCTCCACTTT.